The T cell receptor beta chain described here comes from a study of shared clonotypes between healthy human individuals. Study results and caveats: Generally, naive subsets (rather than memory subsets) showed larger estimated richness. Non-shared clonotypes had lower generation probabilities than clonotypes shared by all four sorted-subset donors.

Only in-frame clones appear in the TCRdb table, and some are missing; sequencing was by immunoSEQ multiplex PCR. Of about 2.2 million clones listed, just over 90% are singletons. The naive CD8 subset, CD45RO-negative cells positively selected for CCR7, excluded terminally differentiated effector memory CD45RA+ cells. Germline V CDR1 and CDR2: SEHNR, FQNEAQ (reference sequence). CDR3 length: 16 amino acids. The V end lost 1 base, the J end lost 5 bases, and 17 bases lay between the germline ends. To note about this clone: No antigen is known for it.

The V gene is TRBV7-9, the J gene TRBJ1-2; weak D call: TRBD1 (5 bases). The receptor's source is a man younger than 30 in good health. Some clones in this sample may be carry-over from other donors' samples. Sequencing was performed on naive CD8+ T cells from PBMCs. DNA for the CDR3: TGTGCCAGCAGCTTAGGGGGGAAGGGGAACTTATATGGCTACACCTTC. Its translation: CASSLGGKGNLYGYTF.